The rows below give T cell receptor beta chains drawn from one sample of a study of beta chain features in type 1 diabetes. The method was immunoSEQ multiplex PCR; TCRdb's version includes in-frame clones alone and lacks a portion of them. The table lists around 280,000 clones, approximately 16% of them singletons, with roughly 0.015% in the top ten. Sequencing was carried out using naive CD4+ T cells from blood. The receptors were gathered from a man between 18 and 29 years old with type 1 diabetes. CDR3s include the opening cysteine and the closing phenylalanine or tryptophan. Each record gives: V gene, CDR3 protein.

>TRBV4-3
CASSQVDRGLSYEQYF
>TRBV7-6
CASSFRQGQGAGSGANVLTF
>TRBV5-1
CASSLNEVRVTEELFF
>TRBV28
CASSLSGSYNEQFF
>TRBV27
CASSLYRQGDYTF
>TRBV19
CASSPIGTALGNQPQHF
>TRBV7-9
CASNDGQGFHPYEQYF
>TRBV5-4
CASSRGLADPYEQYF
>TRBV7-2
CASSTSWTYEQYF
>TRBV4-1
CASSQSALAGGYNEQFF
>TRBV25-1
CASTQTGSGNTIYF
>TRBV30
CAWSVLVREAGINSGANVLTF
>TRBV6-5
CASSEGTSGRAEQFF
>TRBV28
CASSLLHNEQFF
>TRBV11-2
CASSNLAGGLDQYF
>TRBV15
CATSTLTYEVTEAFF
>TRBV20-1
CSASNGPSEYF
>TRBV5-1
CASSAPYTSGGAPGELFF
>TRBV15
CATSRGGGGNSYEQYF
>TRBV30
CASRDWGPTETQYF
>TRBV5-4
CASSLAGSTDTQYF
>TRBV6-5
CASSYRTGKAEAFF
>TRBV5-6
CASSDRALFGELFF
>TRBV5-1
CASSLGQLSTDTQYF
>TRBV9
CASSEKLGRHYEQYF
>TRBV19
CASSMGTGWPWQPQHF
>TRBV7-2
CASSFAPPTSGSGVEQYF
>TRBV30
CAWSGQGVQPQHF
>TRBV7-9
CASSPTGTYNEQFF
>TRBV5-1
CASSEDGIYGYNEQFF
>TRBV29-1
CSGGLADQETQYF
>TRBV5-1
CASSLVVGGRQETQYF
>TRBV7-2
CASSPTWRGGSETQYF
>TRBV19
CASSRNGGEGYGYTF
>TRBV30
CAWSVQGLNSFFYGYTF
>TRBV9
CASSVDPAGGTDTQYF
>TRBV11-2
CASSPAGVLGQGAGAFF
>TRBV6-6
CASSQQGGGETQYF
>TRBV13
CASSLGGLAKNIQYF
>TRBV28
CASSSGGPGNTIYF
>TRBV5-6
CASSSRDRGTDTQYF